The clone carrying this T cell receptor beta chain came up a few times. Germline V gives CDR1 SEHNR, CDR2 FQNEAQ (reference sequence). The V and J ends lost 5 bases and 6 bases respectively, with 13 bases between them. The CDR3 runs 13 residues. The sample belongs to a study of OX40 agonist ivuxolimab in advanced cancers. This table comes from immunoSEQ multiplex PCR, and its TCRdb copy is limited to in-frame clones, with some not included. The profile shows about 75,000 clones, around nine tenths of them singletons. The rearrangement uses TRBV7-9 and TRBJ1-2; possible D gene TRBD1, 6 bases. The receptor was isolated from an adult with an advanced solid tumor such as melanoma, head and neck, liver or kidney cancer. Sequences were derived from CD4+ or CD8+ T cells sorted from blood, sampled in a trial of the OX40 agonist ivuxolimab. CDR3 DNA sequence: TGTGCCAGCAGCCGAGGGGGTAGGGATGGCTACACCTTC. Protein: CASSRGGRDGYTF.